This section outlines one TCR beta chain sequence together with its context. What it recognizes is unknown. Looked up from germline, CDR1 is SGHAT and CDR2 is FQNNGV. The CDR3 covers 16 residues. The authors made the TRB cDNA libraries by 5' RACE using UMI labels. TCRdb re-called the 5' RACE reads; one entry per CDR3 protein, DNA not given. Listed are more than 100,000 distinct CDR3 sequences; roughly 0.41% falls within the top ten. These data originate in a study of CXCR3-negative and CXCR3-positive naive CD8 T cells. Subsets of CD8+ T cells were each sorted in triplicate at some 300,000 cells apiece. General study points: TRB CDR3s of CXCR3-positive naive cells were more hydrophobic than those of CXCR3-negative naive cells. Diversity was high in both naive subsets and much lower in memory cells.

Sample: naive CXCR3+ CD8+ T cells from blood. Documented subset: CD45RO-CCR7+CD27+CD95- naive CD8+ T cells expressing CXCR3 (TNR3+). The sequence was obtained from a human donor in good health. Some clones in this sample may be carry-over from other donors' samples. This chain uses TRBV11-2 with TRBJ1-1. The CDR3 sequence: CASSLGLTAPNTEAFF.